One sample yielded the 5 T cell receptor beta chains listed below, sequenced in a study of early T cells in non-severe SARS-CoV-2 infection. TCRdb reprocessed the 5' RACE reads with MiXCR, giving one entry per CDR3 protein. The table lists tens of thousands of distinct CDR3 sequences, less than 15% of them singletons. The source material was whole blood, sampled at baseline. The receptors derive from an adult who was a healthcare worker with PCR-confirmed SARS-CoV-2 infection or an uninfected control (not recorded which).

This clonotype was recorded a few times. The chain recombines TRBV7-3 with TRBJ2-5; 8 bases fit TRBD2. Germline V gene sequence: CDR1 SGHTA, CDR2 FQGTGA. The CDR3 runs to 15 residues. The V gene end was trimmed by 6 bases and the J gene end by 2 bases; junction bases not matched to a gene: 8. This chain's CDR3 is CASRPGLVPQETQYF. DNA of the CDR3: TGTGCCAGCAGACCGGGACTAGTCCCACAAGAGACCCAGTACTTC.

CDR3 amino acids: CASSQVAGVNEQFF. The CDR3, as DNA: TGTGCCAGCAGCCAAGTAGCGGGGGTGAATGAGCAGTTCTTC. This sequence joins TRBV4-2 and TRBJ2-1; TRBD2 matches at 9 bases. The CDR3 is 14 residues long. With V trimmed by 1 base and J by 7 bases, 2 bases remained unmatched. Germline CDR1 and CDR2: LGHNA and YNFKEQ.

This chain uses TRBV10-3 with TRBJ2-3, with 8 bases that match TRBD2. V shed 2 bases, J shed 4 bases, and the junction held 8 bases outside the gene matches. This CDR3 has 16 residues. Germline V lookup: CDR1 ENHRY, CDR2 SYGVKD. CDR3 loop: CAISEEAGGSADTQYF. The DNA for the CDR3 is TGTGCCATCAGTGAGGAGGCGGGGGGAAGCGCAGATACGCAGTATTTT.

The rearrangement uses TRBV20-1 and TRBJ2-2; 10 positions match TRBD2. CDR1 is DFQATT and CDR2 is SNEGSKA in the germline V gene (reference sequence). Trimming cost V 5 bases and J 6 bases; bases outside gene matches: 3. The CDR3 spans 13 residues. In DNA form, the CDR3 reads TGCAGTGCTTTAGCGGGAGGACCCGGGGAGCTGTTTTTT. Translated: CSALAGGPGELFF.

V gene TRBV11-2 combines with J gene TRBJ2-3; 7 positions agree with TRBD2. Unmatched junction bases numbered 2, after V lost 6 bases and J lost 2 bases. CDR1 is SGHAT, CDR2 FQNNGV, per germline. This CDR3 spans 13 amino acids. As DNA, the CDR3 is TGTGCCAGCAGTCTAGCGGACACAGATACGCAGTATTTT. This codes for CASSLADTDTQYF.